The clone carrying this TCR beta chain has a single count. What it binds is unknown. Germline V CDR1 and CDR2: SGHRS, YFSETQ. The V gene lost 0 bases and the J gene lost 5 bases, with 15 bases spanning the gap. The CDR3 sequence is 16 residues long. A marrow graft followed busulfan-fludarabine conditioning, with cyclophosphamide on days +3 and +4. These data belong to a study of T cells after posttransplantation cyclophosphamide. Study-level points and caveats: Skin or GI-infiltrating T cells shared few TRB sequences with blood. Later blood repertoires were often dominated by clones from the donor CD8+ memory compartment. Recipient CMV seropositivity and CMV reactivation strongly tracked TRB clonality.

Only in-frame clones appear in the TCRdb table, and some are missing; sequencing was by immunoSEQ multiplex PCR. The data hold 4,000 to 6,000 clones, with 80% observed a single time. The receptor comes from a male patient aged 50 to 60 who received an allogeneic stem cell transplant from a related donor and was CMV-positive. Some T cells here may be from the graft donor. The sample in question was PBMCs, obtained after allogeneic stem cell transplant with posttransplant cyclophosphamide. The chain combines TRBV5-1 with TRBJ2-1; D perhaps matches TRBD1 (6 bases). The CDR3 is CASSLGGTRPHNEQFF. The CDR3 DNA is TGCGCCAGCAGCTTGGGTGGGACACGCCCCCACAATGAGCAGTTCTTC.